These 21 T cell receptor beta chains originate from one sample sequenced in a study of cytomegalovirus exposure and HLA in healthy donors. Primers included in the PCR were 60 Vbeta and 13 Jbeta primers. Clones were read by immunoSEQ multiplex PCR, and TCRdb kept only the in-frame ones, dropping some. The table records some 170,000 clones, approximately 80% of them present only once. Material: PBMCs. The receptors originated from a woman aged 18-29 years in good health and CMV-seropositive.

The CDR3 DNA reads as TGTGCCAGCAGACCCCGGACAGGTCGCCTTTCTCGCTACACCTTC. Protein: CASRPRTGRLSRYTF. The V and J genes are TRBV2 and TRBJ1-2; 7 bases map to TRBD1. CDR3 length equals 15 residues. V was pared by 6 bases and J by 9 bases, with 16 bases of the junction left unmatched. CDR1 is SNHLY, CDR2 FYNNEI, per germline.

This clone came up a few times. The chain carries TRBV10-3 and TRBJ1-1; the D gene is possibly TRBD1 (6 bases). This CDR3 region has 14 residues. Germline V CDR1 and CDR2: ENHRY, SYGVKD. Trimming removed 6 bases at V and 0 bases at J, with 11 bases between. The DNA for the CDR3 is TGTGCCATCAGAGGACAGCTCATGAACACTGAAGCTTTCTTT. It specifies CAIRGQLMNTEAFF.

The chain recombines TRBV30 with TRBJ1-1; the match to TRBD1 covers 9 bases. J lost 3 bases, V lost 8 bases, and 4 bases had no gene match. Germline CDR1 and CDR2: GTSNPN and SVGIG (reference sequence). This CDR3 spans 12 amino acids. The CDR3 loop reads CARQGEDTEAFF. The DNA for the CDR3 is TGTGCCCGACAGGGGGAAGACACTGAAGCTTTCTTT.

This chain joins TRBV9 and TRBJ1-2, with D hard to call. This CDR3 has 14 residues. Trimming removed 4 bases at V and 11 bases at J, with 21 bases between. CDR1 and CDR2 from the germline V gene are SGDLS and YYNGEE. The CDR3 bases are TGTGCCAGCAGCCCTAGCCCCGGATCTCTCTATTACACCTTC. It is translated as CASSPSPGSLYYTF.

This chain connects TRBV4-3 to TRBJ1-2; 8 nucleotides line up with TRBD1. Trimming cost V 0 bases and J 0 bases; bases outside gene matches: 12. The CDR3 is 19 amino acids. Germline V gene lookup returns CDR1 LGHNA and CDR2 YSLEER. The CDR3 sequence is CASSQDWETGADTNYGYTF. DNA for the CDR3: TGCGCCAGCAGCCAAGATTGGGAGACAGGGGCCGACACTAACTATGGCTACACCTTC.

This clone is labeled medium-sized (0.01 to 0.1%). V gene TRBV7-9 combines with J gene TRBJ2-1, with TRBD2 identical over 10 bases. Germline assignment: CDR1 SEHNR and CDR2 FQNEAQ (reference sequence). Germline trimming cut 5 bases from V and 6 bases from J; bases unmatched to any gene: 13. This CDR3 is built from 17 residues. This chain's CDR3 is CASSHNSGGTLPNEQFF. CDR3 DNA sequence: TGTGCCAGCAGCCACAATAGCGGGGGGACGCTGCCCAATGAGCAGTTCTTC.

This clone was picked up one time. This chain connects TRBV5-1 to TRBJ2-5, with D maybe TRBD2 (6 bases). Trimming took off 0 bases at V and 4 bases at J, with 13 bases between the two ends. The CDR3 sequence is 15 residues long. Germline V gives CDR1 SGHRS, CDR2 YFSETQ. CDR3 DNA sequence: TGCGCCAGCAGCTTGGATTGGGGGGTAGGAGAGACCCAGTACTTC. Protein sequence: CASSLDWGVGETQYF.

This clone has a handful of counts. The V gene is TRBV18, the J gene TRBJ1-1; TRBD1 matches 9 bases. This CDR3 region has 13 residues. V was pared by 4 bases and J by 7 bases, with 4 bases of the junction left unmatched. CDR1 is KGHSH, CDR2 LQKENI, per germline. The chain's CDR3 is CASSRRQGDEAFF. CDR3 sequence (DNA): TGTGCCAGCTCACGCAGACAGGGGGATGAAGCTTTCTTT. The entire variable domain, with the rest obtained from reference TRBV18 and TRBJ1-1, is as follows: NAGVMQNPRHLVRRRGQEARLRCSPMKGHSHVYWYRQLPEEGLKFMVYLQKENIIDESGMPKERFSAEFPKEGPSILRIQQVVRGDSAAYFCASSRRQGDEAFFGQGTRLTVV.

Note on this clone: The junction differs from germline at one of its ends, possibly a read error. The V call is TRBV6-4, the J call TRBJ1-5, with D uncertain. This CDR3 has 15 amino acids. The germline V gene has CDR1 MRHNA and CDR2 SNTAGT. The CDR3 region is CTSSDSSEPNQPQHF. The CDR3 DNA is TGTACCAGCAGTGACTCGTCGGAGCCGAATCAGCCCCAGCATTTT.

The J gene is TRBJ1-6, the V gene TRBV7-8; D perhaps matches TRBD1 (5 bases). The CDR3 loop spans 14 amino acids. Germline V gene data show CDR1 as SGHVS and CDR2 as FQNEAQ. With 5 bases removed from V and 8 bases from J, the gap between germline ends came to 13 bases. The CDR3 protein is CASSPQDFYSPLHF. The DNA of the CDR3 is TGTGCCAGCAGCCCACAGGATTTTTATTCACCCCTCCACTTT.

V gene TRBV6-5 combines with J gene TRBJ1-6; D is ambiguous. CDR1 is MNHEY, CDR2 SVGAGI, per germline. Trimming removed 4 bases at V and 13 bases at J, with 14 bases between. The CDR3 runs to 13 residues. The DNA of the CDR3 is TGTGCCAGCAGTTCAAATGACTTGACTCCCCTCCACTTT. Amino acid sequence: CASSSNDLTPLHF.

V and J are TRBV7-9 and TRBJ2-1; TRBD2 matches at 8 bases. V shed 2 bases and J 6 bases; nucleotides not matched to a gene: 12. Germline CDR1 is SEHNR and CDR2 is FQNEAQ (reference sequence). The CDR3 loop spans 17 amino acids. CDR3 sequence: CASSLPLRLAPGNEQFF. The CDR3 nucleotides are TGTGCCAGCAGCTTACCCTTACGACTAGCGCCAGGCAATGAGCAGTTCTTC.

The V and J genes are TRBV18 and TRBJ1-2, with 9 bases that match TRBD1. The CDR3 runs 16 residues. The V gene's germline CDR1 is KGHSH and CDR2 LQKENI. V lost 3 bases and J lost 6; bases outside the gene matches: 11. The DNA of the CDR3 is TGTGCCAGCTCACCCGCCGGGTTCACAGGGGGCGATGGCTACACCTTC. Amino acid sequence: CASSPAGFTGGDGYTF.

A few counts support this clone. The chain recombines TRBV7-6 with TRBJ2-2; TRBD1 matches 8 bases. Germline-derived CDR1 and CDR2 are SGHVS and FNYEAQ. V lost 8 bases to trimming and J lost 4 bases; unmatched junction nucleotides: 3. The CDR3 sequence is 13 residues long. CDR3 in DNA: TGTGCCAGCGGACAGGGATTCACCGGGGAGCTGTTTTTT. It codes for CASGQGFTGELFF.

This chain uses TRBV28 with TRBJ1-5; D is unresolved. CDR1 is MDHEN, CDR2 SYDVKM, per germline. Trimming took 7 bases from V and 3 from J, leaving 13 bases between them. The CDR3 is 14 residues long. CDR3 nucleotide sequence: TGTGCCAGCAACTCGGGAGGGTACAATCAGCCCCAGCATTTT. This codes for CASNSGGYNQPQHF.

The V call is TRBV5-6, the J call TRBJ2-2, with D possibly being TRBD2 (6 bases). The CDR3 covers 15 residues. Germline V gene data show CDR1 as SGHDT and CDR2 as YYEEEE. The V gene lost 1 base and the J gene lost 2 bases, with 9 bases spanning the gap. The CDR3 coding sequence is TGTGCCAGCAGCTTGAAAGGGACTAACACCGGGGAGCTGTTTTTT. Its protein is CASSLKGTNTGELFF.

The chain couples TRBV11-2 to TRBJ1-2; D gene ambiguous. The ends were cut back, 1 base at V and 4 bases at J, with 16 bases in the middle. This CDR3 spans 16 amino acids. From germline, CDR1 is SGHAT and CDR2 FQNNGV. The CDR3 coding sequence is TGTGCCAGCAGCTTAGTAGAGAGGGAGGATGGCTATGGCTACACCTTC. Amino acids: CASSLVEREDGYGYTF.

V and J are TRBV6-6 and TRBJ2-7, with 8 bases identical to TRBD1. V lost 7 bases to trimming and J lost 5 bases; unmatched junction nucleotides: 10. From germline, CDR1 is MNHNY and CDR2 SVGAGI (reference sequence). The length of the CDR3 is 14 residues. CDR3 nucleotide sequence: TGTGCCAGCACTCCCGCGGGACAGGTGGACGAGCAGTACTTC. It codes for CASTPAGQVDEQYF.

CDR3 region: CASSQDPGGGKAGTGELFF. The CDR3 DNA is TGTGCCAGCAGCCAAGACCCTGGAGGGGGCAAGGCGGGTACCGGGGAGCTGTTTTTT. The gene calls are TRBV4-2 and TRBJ2-2, with a possible D match to TRBD1 (7 bases). CDR1 is LGHNA, CDR2 YNFKEQ, per germline. This CDR3 is built from 19 residues. The germline V and J ends were trimmed by 0 bases and 5 bases, with 22 bases remaining between them.

This clone was seen a single time. The chain uses TRBV5-6 and TRBJ1-2; 7 bases match TRBD1. CDR1 and CDR2 from the germline V gene are SGHDT and YYEEEE. The V gene end was trimmed by 2 bases and the J gene end by 2 bases; junction bases not matched to a gene: 3. CDR3 length equals 14 residues. CDR3 coding DNA: TGTGCCAGCAGCTTCGGGGACAGAAACTATGGCTACACCTTC. As protein: CASSFGDRNYGYTF.

The chain uses TRBV7-3 and TRBJ2-1; 7 positions match TRBD2. The CDR3 runs to 16 residues. J gave up 2 bases and V 5 bases, and 9 bases lay outside the gene matches. Germline V gene lookup returns CDR1 SGHTA and CDR2 FQGTGA. The DNA for the CDR3 is TGTGCCAGCAGCCCTCGACGGGGGGAAACCTACAATGAGCAGTTCTTC. It encodes CASSPRRGETYNEQFF.